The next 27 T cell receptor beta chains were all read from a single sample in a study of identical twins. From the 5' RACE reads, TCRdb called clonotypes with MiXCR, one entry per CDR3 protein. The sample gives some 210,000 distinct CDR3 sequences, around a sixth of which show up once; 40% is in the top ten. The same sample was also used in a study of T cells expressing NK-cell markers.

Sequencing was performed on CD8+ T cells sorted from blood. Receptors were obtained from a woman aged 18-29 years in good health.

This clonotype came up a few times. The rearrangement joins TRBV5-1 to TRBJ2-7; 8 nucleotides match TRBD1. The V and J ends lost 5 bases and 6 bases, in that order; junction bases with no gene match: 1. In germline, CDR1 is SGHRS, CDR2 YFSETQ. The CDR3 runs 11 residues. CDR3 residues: CASRQGVEQYF. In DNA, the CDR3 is TGCGCCAGCAGACAGGGGGTCGAGCAGTACTTC.

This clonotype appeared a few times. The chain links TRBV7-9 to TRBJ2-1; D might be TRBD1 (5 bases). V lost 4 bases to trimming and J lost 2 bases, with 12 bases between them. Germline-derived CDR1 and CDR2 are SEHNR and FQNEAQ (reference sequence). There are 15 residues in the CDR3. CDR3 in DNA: TGTGCCAGCAGCTCCGAGACAGTACCCTACAATGAGCAGTTCTTC. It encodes CASSSETVPYNEQFF.

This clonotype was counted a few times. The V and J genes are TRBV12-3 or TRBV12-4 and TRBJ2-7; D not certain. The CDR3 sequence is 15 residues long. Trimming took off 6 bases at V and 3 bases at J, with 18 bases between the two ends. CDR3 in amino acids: CASSTSRLLIYEQYF. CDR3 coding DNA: TGTGCCAGCAGCACTTCACGGTTGCTCATCTACGAGCAGTACTTC.

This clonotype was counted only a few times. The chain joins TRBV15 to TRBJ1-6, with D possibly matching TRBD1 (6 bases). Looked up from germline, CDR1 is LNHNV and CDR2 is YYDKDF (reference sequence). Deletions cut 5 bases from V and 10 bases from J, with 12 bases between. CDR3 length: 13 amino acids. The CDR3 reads CATSLGGASPLHF. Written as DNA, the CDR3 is TGTGCCACCAGCTTAGGGGGTGCCTCACCCCTCCACTTT.

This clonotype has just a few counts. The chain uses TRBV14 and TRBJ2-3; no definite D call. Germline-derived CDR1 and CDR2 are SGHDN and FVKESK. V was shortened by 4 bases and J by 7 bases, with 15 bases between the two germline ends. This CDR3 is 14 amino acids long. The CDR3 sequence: CASSPGVGRHTQYF. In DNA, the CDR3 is TGTGCCAGCAGCCCTGGCGTGGGTAGACATACGCAGTATTTT.

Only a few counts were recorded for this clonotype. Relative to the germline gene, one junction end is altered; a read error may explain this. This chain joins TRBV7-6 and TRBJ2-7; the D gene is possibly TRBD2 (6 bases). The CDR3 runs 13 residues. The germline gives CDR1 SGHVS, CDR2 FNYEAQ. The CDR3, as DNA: TGTTCCAGCAGCTTCGGGGGAAGCTACGAGCAGTACTTC. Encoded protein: CSSSFGGSYEQYF. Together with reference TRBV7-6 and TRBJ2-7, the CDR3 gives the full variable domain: GAGVSQSPRYKVTKRGQDVALRCDPISGHVSLYWYRQALGQGPEFLTYFNYEAQQDKSGLPNDRFSAERPEGSISTLTIQRTEQRDSAMYRCSSSFGGSYEQYFGPGTRLTVT.

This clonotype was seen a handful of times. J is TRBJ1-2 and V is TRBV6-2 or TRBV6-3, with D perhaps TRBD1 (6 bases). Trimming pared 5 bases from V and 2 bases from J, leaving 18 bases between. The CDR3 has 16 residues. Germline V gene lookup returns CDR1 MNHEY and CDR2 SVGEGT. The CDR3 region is CASSATRQVPNYGYTF. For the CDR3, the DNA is TGTGCCAGCAGTGCTACGCGACAGGTCCCAAACTATGGCTACACCTTC.

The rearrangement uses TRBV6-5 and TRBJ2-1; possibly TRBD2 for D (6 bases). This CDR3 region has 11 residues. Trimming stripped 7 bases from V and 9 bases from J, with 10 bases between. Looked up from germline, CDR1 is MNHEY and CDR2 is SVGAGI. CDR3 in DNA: TGTGCCAGCAACGGGGGAGGTGAGCAGTTCTTC. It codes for CASNGGGEQFF.

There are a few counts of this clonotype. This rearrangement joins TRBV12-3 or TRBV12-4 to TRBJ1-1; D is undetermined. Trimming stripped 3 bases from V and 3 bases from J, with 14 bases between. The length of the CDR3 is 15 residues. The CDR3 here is CASSFWGGADTEAFF. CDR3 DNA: TGTGCCAGCAGTTTTTGGGGTGGCGCGGACACTGAAGCTTTCTTT.

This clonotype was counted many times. This CDR3 reads CSARDRVNYNEQFF. CDR3 DNA: TGCAGTGCCCGGGACAGGGTAAACTACAATGAGCAGTTCTTC. The gene calls are TRBV20-1 and TRBJ2-1; TRBD1 matches at 9 bases. Germline V gene data show CDR1 as DFQATT and CDR2 as SNEGSKA (reference sequence). Trimming removed 6 bases from V and 3 bases from J; junction bases left unmatched: 6. CDR3 length: 14 amino acids.

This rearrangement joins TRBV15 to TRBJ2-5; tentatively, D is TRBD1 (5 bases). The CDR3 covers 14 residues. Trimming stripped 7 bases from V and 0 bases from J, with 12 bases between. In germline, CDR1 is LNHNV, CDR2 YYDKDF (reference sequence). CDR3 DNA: TGTGCCACCACAGGGATGGGGTACCAAGAGACCCAGTACTTC. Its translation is CATTGMGYQETQYF.

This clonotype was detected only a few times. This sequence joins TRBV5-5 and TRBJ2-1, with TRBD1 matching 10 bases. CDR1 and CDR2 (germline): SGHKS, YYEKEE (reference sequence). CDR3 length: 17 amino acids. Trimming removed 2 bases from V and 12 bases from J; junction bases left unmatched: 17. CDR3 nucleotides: TGTGCCAGCAGCTTTGGTACGGGACAGGGGATCTGGCGGAGGCAGTTCTTC. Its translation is CASSFGTGQGIWRRQFF.

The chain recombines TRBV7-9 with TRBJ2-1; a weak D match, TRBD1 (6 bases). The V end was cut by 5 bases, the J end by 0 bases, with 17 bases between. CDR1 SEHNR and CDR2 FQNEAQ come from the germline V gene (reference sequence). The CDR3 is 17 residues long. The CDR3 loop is CASSQPTRGISYNEQFF. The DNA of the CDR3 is TGTGCCAGCAGCCAACCGACGAGGGGGATCTCCTACAATGAGCAGTTCTTC.

CDR3 loop: CASSLPPGQGREQYF. The CDR3 DNA reads TGTGCCAGCAGTCTTCCTCCGGGACAGGGGAGGGAGCAGTACTTC. The chain links TRBV2 to TRBJ2-7; 10 bases align to TRBD1. Germline assignment: CDR1 SNHLY and CDR2 FYNNEI. The CDR3 runs 15 residues. J lost 7 bases, V lost 5 bases, and 11 bases had no gene match.

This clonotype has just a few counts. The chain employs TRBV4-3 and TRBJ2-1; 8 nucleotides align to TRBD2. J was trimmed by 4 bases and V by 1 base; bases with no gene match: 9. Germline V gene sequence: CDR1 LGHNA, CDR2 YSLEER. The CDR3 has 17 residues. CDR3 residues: CASSQGDGSGGYNEQFF. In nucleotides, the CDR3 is TGCGCCAGCAGCCAAGGCGATGGGAGCGGGGGTTACAATGAGCAGTTCTTC.

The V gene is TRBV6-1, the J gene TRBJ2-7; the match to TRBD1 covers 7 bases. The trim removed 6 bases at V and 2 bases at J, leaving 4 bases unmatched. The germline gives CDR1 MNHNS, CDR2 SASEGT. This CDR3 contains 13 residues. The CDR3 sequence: CASRNRGPYEQYF. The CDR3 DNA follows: TGTGCCAGCAGGAACAGGGGTCCCTACGAGCAGTACTTC.

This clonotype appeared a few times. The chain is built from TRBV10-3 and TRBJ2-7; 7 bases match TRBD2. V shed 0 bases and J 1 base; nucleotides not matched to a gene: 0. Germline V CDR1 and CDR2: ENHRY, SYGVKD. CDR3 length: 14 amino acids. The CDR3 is CAISESAGSYEQYF. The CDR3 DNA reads TGTGCCATCAGTGAGTCAGCGGGGTCCTACGAGCAGTACTTC.

The CDR3 spells CAPDFALRNIQYF. Written as DNA, the CDR3 is TGTGCCCCAGATTTCGCCCTTAGGAACATTCAGTACTTC. V and J are TRBV24-1 and TRBJ2-4; D is uncertain. Germline-derived CDR1 and CDR2 are KGHDR and SFDVKD. V was cut by 12 bases and J by 7 bases, with 18 bases left in between. This CDR3 contains 13 residues.

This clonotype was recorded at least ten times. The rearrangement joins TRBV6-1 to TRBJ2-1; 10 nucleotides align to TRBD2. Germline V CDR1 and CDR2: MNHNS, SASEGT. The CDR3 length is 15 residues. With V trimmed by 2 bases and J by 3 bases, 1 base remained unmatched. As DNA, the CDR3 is TGTGCCAGCAGTGAACTAGCGGGAGACTACAATGAGCAGTTCTTC. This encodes CASSELAGDYNEQFF.

The CDR3 DNA follows: TGTGCCAGCAGTGGGGGGCTAGCCAATGAGCAGTTCTTC. It is translated as CASSGGLANEQFF. This rearrangement joins TRBV12-3 or TRBV12-4 to TRBJ2-1; D may be TRBD1 or TRBD2 (6 bases each). The V and J ends lost 5 bases and 6 bases respectively, with 11 bases between them. The CDR3 covers 13 residues.

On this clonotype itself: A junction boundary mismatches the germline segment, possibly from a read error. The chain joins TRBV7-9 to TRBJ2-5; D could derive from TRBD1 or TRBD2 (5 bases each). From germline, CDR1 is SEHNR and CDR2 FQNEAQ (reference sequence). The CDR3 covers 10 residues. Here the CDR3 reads CASSWDLVVF. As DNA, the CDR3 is TGTGCCAGCAGCTGGGACCTAGTGGTCTTC.

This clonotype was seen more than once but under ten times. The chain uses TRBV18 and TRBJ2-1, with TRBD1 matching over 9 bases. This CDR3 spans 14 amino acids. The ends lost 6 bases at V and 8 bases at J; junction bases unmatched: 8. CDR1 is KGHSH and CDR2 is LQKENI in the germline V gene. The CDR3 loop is CASSGTGSVHEQFF. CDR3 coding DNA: TGTGCCAGCTCCGGGACAGGGAGTGTCCATGAGCAGTTCTTC.

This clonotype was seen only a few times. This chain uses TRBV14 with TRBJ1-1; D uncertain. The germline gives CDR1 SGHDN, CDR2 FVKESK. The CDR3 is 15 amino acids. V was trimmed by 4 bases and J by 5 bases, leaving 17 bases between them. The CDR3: CASSLLGAGLTEAFF. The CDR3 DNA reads TGTGCCAGCAGCCTCTTAGGTGCGGGGTTAACTGAAGCTTTCTTT.

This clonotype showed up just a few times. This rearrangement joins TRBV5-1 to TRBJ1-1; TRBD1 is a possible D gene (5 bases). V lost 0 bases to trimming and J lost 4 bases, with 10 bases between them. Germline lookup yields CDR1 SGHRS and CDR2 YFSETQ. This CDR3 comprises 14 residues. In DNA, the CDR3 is TGCGCCAGCAGCTTGGGTAACGGGGGCACTGAAGCTTTCTTT. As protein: CASSLGNGGTEAFF.

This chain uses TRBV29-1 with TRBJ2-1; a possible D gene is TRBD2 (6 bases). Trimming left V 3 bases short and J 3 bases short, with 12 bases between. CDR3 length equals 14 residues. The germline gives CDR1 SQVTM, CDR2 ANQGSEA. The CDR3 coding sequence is TGCAGCGTTGACGTGCGGGGAAACTACAATGAGCAGTTCTTC. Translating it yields CSVDVRGNYNEQFF.

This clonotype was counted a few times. CDR3: CASSSLRDSNQPQHF. CDR3 DNA: TGTGCCAGCAGTTCCCTCCGGGACAGTAATCAGCCCCAGCATTTT. This chain joins TRBV25-1 and TRBJ1-5; TRBD1 aligns across 7 bases. The CDR3 sequence is 15 residues long. The trim removed 5 bases at V and 4 bases at J, leaving 8 bases unmatched. The germline V gene encodes CDR1 MGHDK and CDR2 SYGVNS.

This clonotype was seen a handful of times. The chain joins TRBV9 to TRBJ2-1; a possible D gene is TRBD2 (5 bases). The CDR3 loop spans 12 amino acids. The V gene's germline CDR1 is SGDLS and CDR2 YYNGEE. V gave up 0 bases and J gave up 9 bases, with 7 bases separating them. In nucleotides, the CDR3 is TGTGCCAGCAGCGTAGTTGGGAGTGAGCAGTTCTTC. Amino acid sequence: CASSVVGSEQFF.